Each of the 9 T cell receptor beta chains below was sequenced from the same sample in a study of cytomegalovirus exposure and HLA in healthy donors. Researchers ran the PCR with 60 Vbeta and 13 Jbeta primers. Assay: immunoSEQ multiplex PCR; the TCRdb copy retains only in-frame clones and omits some. The profile covers around 110,000 clones, with 79% appearing a single time and approximately 4.5% taken by the ten largest. Sequencing was done on a sample of PBMCs. The receptors shown here come from a man aged 25 to 45 in good health and CMV-seropositive.

This clone was seen more than once but under ten times. The rearrangement uses TRBV5-1 and TRBJ2-3, with 7 bases aligning to TRBD2. The CDR3 contains 16 residues. Germline CDR1 reads SGHRS; CDR2 reads YFSETQ. With V trimmed by 0 bases and J by 6 bases, 10 bases remained unmatched. CDR3 DNA sequence: TGCGCCAGCAGCTTGGCCAGGGCGGGAGTGCCCGATACGCAGTATTTT. Its protein is CASSLARAGVPDTQYF.

The chain combines TRBV28 with TRBJ1-3; D might be TRBD1 (5 bases). The CDR3 consists of 13 residues. The V and J ends lost 8 bases and 3 bases respectively, with 11 bases between them. In germline, CDR1 is MDHEN, CDR2 SYDVKM. The CDR3: CASQVQGGNTIYF. CDR3 coding DNA: TGTGCCAGCCAAGTCCAGGGTGGAAACACCATATATTTT. The variable domain in full, completed from reference TRBV28 and TRBJ1-3, reads DVKVTQSSRYLVKRTGEKVFLECVQDMDHENMFWYRQDPGLGLRLIYFSYDVKMKEKGDIPEGYSVSREKKERFSLILESASTNQTSMYLCASQVQGGNTIYFGEGSWLTVV.

This clone was detected only once. This chain links TRBV4-1 with TRBJ1-3; the match to TRBD1 covers 7 bases. Trimming removed 3 bases from V and 0 bases from J; junction bases left unmatched: 8. There are 17 residues in the CDR3. Germline V gene lookup returns CDR1 MGHRA and CDR2 YSYEKL. The CDR3 bases are TGCGCCAGCAGCCATTCCGGGACAGCAATCTCTGGAAACACCATATATTTT. Translating gives CASSHSGTAISGNTIYF.

The V call is TRBV19, the J call TRBJ1-5; possible D gene TRBD1, 5 bases. The length of the CDR3 is 15 residues. The germline V gene encodes CDR1 LNHDA and CDR2 SQIVND (reference sequence). V was pared by 2 bases and J by 3 bases, with 11 bases between. In DNA form, the CDR3 reads TGTGCCAGTAGTATACGGGGGACCCTCAATCAGCCCCAGCATTTT. Encoded protein: CASSIRGTLNQPQHF.

The chain joins TRBV4-3 to TRBJ2-5; tentatively, D is TRBD2 (5 bases). The germline CDR1 and CDR2 sequences are LGHNA and YSLEER. Trimming pared 2 bases from V and 0 bases from J, leaving 13 bases between. The CDR3 is made up of 16 amino acids. This CDR3 is CASSQLFAGNQETQYF. In DNA, the CDR3 is TGCGCCAGCAGCCAATTATTTGCCGGGAACCAAGAGACCCAGTACTTC.

The J gene is TRBJ2-7, the V gene TRBV6-5; D possibly corresponds to TRBD2 (6 bases). Germline lookup yields CDR1 MNHEY and CDR2 SVGAGI. Trimming cost V 2 bases and J 2 bases, with 13 bases left between them. CDR3 length: 15 amino acids. The CDR3 nucleotides are TGTGCCAGCAGTTACCTGTCGGGAGCCCCCTACGAGCAGTACTTC. Protein product: CASSYLSGAPYEQYF.

This chain links TRBV7-6 with TRBJ2-2; 8 positions match TRBD1. The junction had 11 bases not matched to a gene; V was cut back by 1 base and J by 7 bases. The CDR3 length is 17 residues. The germline gives CDR1 SGHVS, CDR2 FNYEAQ. CDR3 DNA sequence: TGTGCCAGCAGCTTAGTTCCGGGGCAGGGGGCGGACGGGGAGCTGTTTTTT. Its translation: CASSLVPGQGADGELFF. The full variable domain, completed using reference TRBV7-6 and TRBJ2-2, is GAGVSQSPRYKVTKRGQDVALRCDPISGHVSLYWYRQALGQGPEFLTYFNYEAQQDKSGLPNDRFSAERPEGSISTLTIQRTEQRDSAMYRCASSLVPGQGADGELFFGEGSRLTVL.

V is TRBV2 and J is TRBJ2-1; D is perhaps TRBD2 (6 bases). CDR1 and CDR2 from the germline V gene are SNHLY and FYNNEI. Trimming left V 6 bases short and J 6 bases short, with 15 bases between. There are 14 residues in the CDR3. The CDR3 coding sequence is TGTGCCAGCAGCTGGAGGGGCCAAGCCAATGAGCAGTTCTTC. This encodes CASSWRGQANEQFF.

This chain links TRBV5-8 with TRBJ1-1; maybe TRBD1 (6 bases). The germline V gene encodes CDR1 SGHTS and CDR2 YDEGEE. The CDR3 length is 14 residues. V was cut by 4 bases and J by 0 bases, with 10 bases left in between. DNA of the CDR3: TGTGCCAGCAGCCCAGGGGACATGAACACTGAAGCTTTCTTT. Its protein is CASSPGDMNTEAFF. The complete variable domain, with remaining parts taken from reference TRBV5-8 and TRBJ1-1, reads EAGVTQSPTHLIKTRGQQATLRCSPISGHTSVYWYQQALGLGLQFLLWYDEGEERNRGNFPPRFSGRQFPNYSSELNVNALELEDSALYLCASSPGDMNTEAFFGQGTRLTVV.